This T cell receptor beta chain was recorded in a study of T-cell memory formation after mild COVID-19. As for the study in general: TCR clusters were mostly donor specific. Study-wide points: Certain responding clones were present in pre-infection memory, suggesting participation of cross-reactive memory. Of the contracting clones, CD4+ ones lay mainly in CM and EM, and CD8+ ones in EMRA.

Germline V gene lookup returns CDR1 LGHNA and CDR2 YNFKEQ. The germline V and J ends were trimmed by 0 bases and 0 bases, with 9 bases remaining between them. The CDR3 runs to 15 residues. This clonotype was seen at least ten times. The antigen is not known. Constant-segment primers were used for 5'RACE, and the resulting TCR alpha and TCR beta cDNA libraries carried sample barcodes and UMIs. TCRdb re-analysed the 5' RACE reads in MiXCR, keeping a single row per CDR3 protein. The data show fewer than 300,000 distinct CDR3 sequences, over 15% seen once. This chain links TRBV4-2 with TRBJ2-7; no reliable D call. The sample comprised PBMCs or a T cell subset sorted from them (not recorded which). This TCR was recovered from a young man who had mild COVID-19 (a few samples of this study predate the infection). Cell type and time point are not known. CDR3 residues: CASSQDLDSSYEQYF. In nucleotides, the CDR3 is TGTGCCAGCAGCCAAGATTTAGATAGCTCCTACGAGCAGTACTTC.